The 3 T cell receptor beta chains below were found in one sample sequenced in a study of T-cell memory formation after mild COVID-19. TCRdb analysed the 5' RACE reads with MiXCR anew, one entry per CDR3 protein. The sample includes about 430,000 distinct CDR3 sequences, roughly a quarter of them seen just once. Material for sequencing was PBMCs or a T cell subset sorted from them (not recorded which). The receptors originated from an adult woman who had mild COVID-19 (a few samples of this study predate the infection). Cell type and time point are not known.

The V gene is TRBV6-5, the J gene TRBJ2-7; tentative D call: TRBD2 (5 bases). The germline CDR1 and CDR2 sequences are MNHEY and SVGAGI. The V gene lost 6 bases and the J gene lost 7 bases, with 16 bases spanning the gap. CDR3 length: 13 amino acids. In DNA, the CDR3 is TGTGCCAGCAGACCGACGGGAACTAGGGAGCAGTACTTC. Translated, it gives CASRPTGTREQYF.

The rearrangement links TRBV27 to TRBJ2-5, with unresolved D. The CDR3 runs 14 residues. Trimming removed 4 bases at V and 0 bases at J, with 9 bases between. CDR1 is MNHEY, CDR2 SMNVEV, per germline (reference sequence). This CDR3 reads CASSSTAYQETQYF. The CDR3 coding sequence is TGTGCCAGCAGTTCAACGGCTTACCAAGAGACCCAGTACTTC.

V usage is TRBV28 and J usage is TRBJ1-1, with TRBD1 as a possible D gene (6 bases). The CDR3 sequence is 16 residues long. Germline lookup yields CDR1 MDHEN and CDR2 SYDVKM. Trimming removed 2 bases from V and 1 base from J, with 14 bases in between. DNA of the CDR3: TGTGCCAGCAGTTTAAGCTATCTGGGGGCGAACACTGAAGCTTTCTTT. This codes for CASSLSYLGANTEAFF.